One and the same sample provided the 4 T cell receptor beta chains below, sequenced in a study of CD8 T cells in ankylosing spondylitis. TCRdb re-derived calls from the 5' RACE reads in MiXCR, one entry per CDR3 protein. This table has 200,000 to 300,000 distinct CDR3 sequences, roughly 32% appearing once. The sequenced material came from blood, either unsorted or a sorted T cell fraction (not recorded which). The receptors were sampled from a male donor with ankylosing spondylitis or in good health (not recorded which).

This clonotype has only a few counts. The chain carries TRBV6-1 and TRBJ2-2, with TRBD1 identical over 12 bases. Looked up from germline, CDR1 is MNHNS and CDR2 is SASEGT. The CDR3 length is 17 residues. V lost 5 bases to trimming and J lost 3 bases; unmatched junction nucleotides: 7. The DNA for the CDR3 is TGTGCCAGCAGTCGGGACAGGGGGCGTCGATACACCGGGGAGCTGTTTTTT. This gives the protein CASSRDRGRRYTGELFF.

V is TRBV20-1 and J is TRBJ1-1; 8 bases are a match to TRBD1. The CDR3 is 16 amino acids. V dropped 0 bases and J dropped 2; count of bases not matched to a gene: 8. Looked up from germline, CDR1 is DFQATT and CDR2 is SNEGSKA (reference sequence). DNA for the CDR3: TGCAGTGCTAGAGACCCCCGACAGGGGAGAAACACTGAAGCTTTCTTT. Residues: CSARDPRQGRNTEAFF.

V is TRBV20-1 and J is TRBJ2-1; 9 nucleotides agree with TRBD2. Losses at the gene ends were 4 bases for V and 3 bases for J; bases not matched to a gene: 4. The CDR3 has 14 residues. CDR1 and CDR2 (germline): DFQATT, SNEGSKA (reference sequence). In DNA, the CDR3 is TGCAGTGCTAAGCGACTAGCGGACTACAATGAGCAGTTCTTC. This translates into CSAKRLADYNEQFF.

The gene calls are TRBV29-1 and TRBJ1-1, with D tentatively TRBD1 (5 bases). Trimming cost V 7 bases and J 7 bases, with 7 bases left between them. Looked up from germline, CDR1 is SQVTM and CDR2 is ANQGSEA. CDR3 size: 9 residues. For the CDR3, the DNA is TGCAGCGGCGGGGGTGAAGCTTTCTTT. It translates to CSGGGEAFF.